The entry below describes one T cell receptor (beta chain). Its cognate antigen is unknown. This sample was included in a study of vaccination effects on CD4 cells after COVID-19. The CDR3 has 16 residues. Germline assignment: CDR1 SGHRS and CDR2 YFSETQ. V gave up 4 bases and J gave up 5 bases; unmatched junction bases: 8. This table comes from immunoSEQ multiplex PCR, and its TCRdb copy is limited to in-frame clones, with some not included. The repertoire holds roughly 70,000 clones, with about 80% as singletons. CD4+ T cells specific for antigen were expanded with viral peptide pools by the ViraFEST assay before sequencing. CD4+ T cells were isolated after 10 days of culture. Either the BNT162b2 or mRNA-1273 vaccine was given to participants in two doses.

The J gene is TRBJ2-2, the V gene TRBV5-1; 10 bases are a match to TRBD1. Sample: CD4+ T cells from PBMCs cultured with HCoV-OC43 spike peptides, taken after COVID-19 vaccination. Sample subset: HCoV-OC43 spike overlapping peptide pool stimulation. The receptor's source is a human donor who received a COVID-19 vaccine. The CDR3 DNA sequence: TGCGCCAGCAGCAACGGACAGGGGGTGTTAACCGGGGAGCTGTTTTTT. The encoded protein is CASSNGQGVLTGELFF. The complete variable domain, with remaining parts taken from reference TRBV5-1 and TRBJ2-2, reads KAGVTQTPRYLIKTRGQQVTLSCSPISGHRSVSWYQQTPGQGLQFLFEYFSETQRNKGNFPGRFSGRQFSNSRSEMNVSTLELGDSALYLCASSNGQGVLTGELFFGEGSRLTVL.